These T cell receptor beta chains were read from a single sample in a study of identical twins. TCRdb ran MiXCR on the 5' RACE reads and lists one entry per CDR3 protein. The sample consists of 500,000 to 600,000 distinct CDR3 sequences, roughly a fifth of them appearing once. The data also belong to a second study, concerning T cells expressing NK-cell markers.

The source material was CD4+ T cells sorted from blood. The receptors were gathered from a woman aged 18 to 35 in good health. The CDR3 runs from the conserved cysteine through the conserved F or W. Fields, in order: V gene, D gene, J gene, clone size, CDR3 protein, CDR3 DNA. The D gene is left open where the match is weak. Not all rows give a size; the values are once, few, many and, for expanded clones, a class.

TRBV20-1	TRBD2	TRBJ2-3	.	CSAREGTSDTQYF	TGCAGTGCTAGAGAGGGGACTAGTGATACGCAGTATTTT
TRBV12-3/TRBV12-4	.	TRBJ2-1	few	CASSSHSSEQFF	TGTGCCAGCAGTTCGCACAGCTCCGAGCAGTTCTTC
TRBV10-1	TRBD2	TRBJ2-3	.	CASSGLAADTQYF	TGCGCCAGCAGTGGACTAGCAGCAGATACGCAGTATTTT
TRBV7-8	TRBD1	TRBJ2-7	few	CASSLVVTIGTGGSSYEQYF	TGTGCCAGCAGCTTAGTCGTCACGATTGGGACAGGGGGTAGCTCCTACGAGCAGTACTTC
TRBV7-9	TRBD1	TRBJ2-1	.	CASSSSRDRVGNEQFF	TGTGCCAGCAGTTCTAGCCGGGACAGGGTTGGCAATGAGCAGTTCTTC
TRBV12-3/TRBV12-4	TRBD2	TRBJ2-2	few	CASSLGGLAGVITGELFF	TGTGCCAGCAGTTTAGGGGGACTAGCGGGAGTCATCACCGGGGAGCTGTTTTTT
TRBV12-3/TRBV12-4	TRBD2	TRBJ2-7	.	CASTLTGGGKLHEQYF	TGTGCCAGCACGTTGACGGGGGGGGGAAAGTTGCACGAGCAGTACTTC
TRBV12-3/TRBV12-4	.	TRBJ2-1	few	CASSLSRNEQFF	TGTGCCAGCAGTTTAAGCCGCAATGAGCAGTTCTTC
TRBV30	.	TRBJ1-1	.	CAWSRAGTTEAFF	TGTGCCTGGAGTAGGGCAGGGACCACTGAAGCTTTCTTT
TRBV7-2	.	TRBJ2-2	few	CASSSGGPTGELFF	TGTGCCAGCAGCTCCGGTGGCCCCACCGGGGAGCTGTTTTTT
TRBV9	.	TRBJ1-2	.	CASSPMGGYGYTF	TGTGCCAGCAGCCCAATGGGGGGCTATGGCTACACCTTC
TRBV20-1	.	TRBJ2-1	many	CRVVGPRDNEQFF	TGCAGAGTAGTTGGGCCGAGGGACAATGAGCAGTTCTTC
TRBV11-2	.	TRBJ2-5	.	CASSLVDHPETQYF	TGTGCCAGCAGCTTAGTGGACCACCCGGAGACCCAGTACTTC
TRBV3-1	.	TRBJ1-1	.	CASSYMTAEAFF	TGTGCCAGCAGCTATATGACAGCTGAAGCTTTCTTT
TRBV4-1	.	TRBJ1-2	.	CASSQGGNYGYTF	TGCGCCAGCAGCCAAGGGGGGAACTATGGCTACACCTTC
TRBV6-1	.	TRBJ2-5	.	CASKKTPRETQYF	TGTGCCAGCAAGAAGACCCCCCGCGAGACCCAGTACTTC
TRBV12-3/TRBV12-4	.	TRBJ2-1	few	CASSQNFRGEQFF	TGTGCCAGCAGTCAAAATTTTAGGGGTGAGCAGTTCTTC
TRBV6-2/TRBV6-3	.	TRBJ2-2	.	CASKTTGNTGELFF	TGTGCCAGCAAGACGACAGGAAACACCGGGGAGCTGTTTTTT
TRBV19	TRBD2	TRBJ2-5	few	CASSPSGTRETQYF	TGTGCCAGTAGTCCTAGCGGGACTCGGGAGACCCAGTACTTC
TRBV9	.	TRBJ2-2	many	CASSGQYGELFF	TGTGCCAGCAGCGGACAGTACGGGGAGCTGTTTTTT
TRBV29-1	.	TRBJ2-3	.	CSVARSDTQYF	TGCAGCGTTGCCAGGTCGGATACGCAGTATTTT
TRBV12-3/TRBV12-4	.	TRBJ2-5	.	CASSPRAGLQETQYF	TGTGCCAGCAGTCCCAGGGCGGGACTGCAAGAGACCCAGTACTTC
TRBV9	TRBD1	TRBJ1-4	.	CASSAWDRGGEKLFF	TGTGCCAGCAGCGCCTGGGACAGGGGGGGAGAAAAACTGTTTTTT
TRBV20-1	.	TRBJ2-3	.	CSARGPLSLDTQYF	TGCAGTGCTAGGGGCCCCTTGTCCCTAGATACGCAGTATTTT
TRBV2	.	TRBJ1-5	few	CASRAGDSYGQPQHF	TGTGCCAGCAGGGCAGGGGATTCCTACGGACAGCCCCAGCATTTT
TRBV9	TRBD1	TRBJ1-1	.	CASSGRGLAEAFF	TGTGCCAGCAGCGGCAGGGGGCTCGCTGAAGCTTTCTTT
TRBV6-2/TRBV6-3	TRBD1	TRBJ2-7	.	CASSYGTGVYEQYF	TGTGCCAGCAGTTACGGGACAGGGGTCTACGAGCAGTACTTC
TRBV11-2	.	TRBJ2-7	.	CASSLELGSSFIYEQYF	TGTGCCAGCAGCTTAGAGTTAGGGAGCTCCTTTATCTACGAGCAGTACTTC
TRBV20-1	.	TRBJ2-7	few	CSASHPAGLSYEQYF	TGCAGTGCTAGTCACCCCGCGGGCCTCTCCTACGAGCAGTACTTC
TRBV7-3	.	TRBJ1-2	many	CASSLSRNYGYTF	TGTGCCAGCAGCTTATCCAGGAACTATGGCTACACCTTC
TRBV11-2	.	TRBJ1-2	few	CASSHPMRGNYGYTF	TGTGCCAGCAGCCACCCGATGCGGGGGAACTATGGCTACACCTTC
TRBV20-1	.	TRBJ2-1	.	CSAVMSGRWLYNEQFF	TGCAGTGCTGTTATGTCCGGGCGTTGGCTGTACAATGAGCAGTTCTTC
TRBV5-1	TRBD1	TRBJ1-1	.	CASSPDRGILETEAFF	TGCGCCAGCAGCCCAGACAGGGGGATACTGGAGACTGAAGCTTTCTTT
TRBV7-8	TRBD1	TRBJ1-6	few	CASSLAGQGGGILWSPLHF	TGTGCCAGCAGCTTGGCCGGACAGGGCGGCGGGATCTTATGGTCACCCCTCCACTTT
TRBV5-1	TRBD1	TRBJ1-2	few	CASSWQGGGYTF	TGCGCCAGCAGCTGGCAGGGGGGCGGCTACACCTTC
TRBV20-1	.	TRBJ2-2	many	CSARQLTNTGELFF	TGCAGTGCTAGACAACTTACGAACACCGGGGAGCTGTTTTTT